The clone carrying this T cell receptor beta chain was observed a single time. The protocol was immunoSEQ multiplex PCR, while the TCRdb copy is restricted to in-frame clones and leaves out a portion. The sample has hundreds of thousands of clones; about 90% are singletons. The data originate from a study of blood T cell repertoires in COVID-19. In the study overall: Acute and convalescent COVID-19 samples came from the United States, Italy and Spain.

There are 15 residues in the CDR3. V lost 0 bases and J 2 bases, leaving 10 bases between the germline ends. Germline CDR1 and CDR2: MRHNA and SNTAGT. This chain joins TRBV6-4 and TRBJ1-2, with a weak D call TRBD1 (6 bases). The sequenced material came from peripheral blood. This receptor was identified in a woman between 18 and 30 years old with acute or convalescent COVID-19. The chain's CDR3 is CASSDSGRGNYGYTF. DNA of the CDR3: TGTGCCAGCAGTGACTCGGGAAGGGGGAACTATGGCTACACCTTC.